The 29 T cell receptor beta chains below come from one sample, sequenced in a study of a mutant IDH1 vaccine in newly diagnosed glioma. For these receptors, no antigen is known. This table comes from immunoSEQ multiplex PCR, and its TCRdb copy is limited to in-frame clones, with some not included. The sample lists tens of thousands of clones; roughly 70% were seen once. Indicated time point: week 47, end of study. Vaccination used 300 ug of mutant IDH1 20-mer peptide per dose, with topical imiquimod. Sequences were derived from PBMCs, sampled from a glioma patient whose treatment included an IDH1 peptide vaccine. These receptor sequences come from a middle-aged man with glioma.

This chain joins TRBV7-9 and TRBJ2-1; D is unresolved. The CDR3 spans 13 residues. Germline V gives CDR1 SEHNR, CDR2 FQNEAQ (reference sequence). The V end lost 3 bases, the J end lost 6 bases, and 9 bases lay between the germline ends. CDR3 sequence reads: CASSFSLINEQFF. CDR3 bases: TGTGCCAGCAGCTTTTCCTTGATCAATGAGCAGTTCTTC.

The chain is built from TRBV27 and TRBJ2-1; 7 nucleotides align to TRBD2. Germline values: CDR1 MNHEY, CDR2 SMNVEV (reference sequence). Trimming removed 3 bases from V and 6 bases from J; junction bases left unmatched: 5. This CDR3 region has 14 residues. The CDR3 is CASSLAGEGNEQFF. The CDR3 DNA reads TGTGCCAGCAGTTTGGCGGGAGAGGGCAATGAGCAGTTCTTC.

This chain connects TRBV9 to TRBJ2-3; 9 nucleotides align to TRBD2. This CDR3 region has 16 residues. Trimming took 1 base from V and 2 from J; bases not matched to a gene: 5. Per germline, CDR1 SGDLS and CDR2 YYNGEE. The CDR3 DNA sequence: TGTGCCAGCAGCGTACGGCGGGAGGGTTACACAGATACGCAGTATTTT. This sequence encodes CASSVRREGYTDTQYF.

The chain couples TRBV5-8 to TRBJ1-1; D possibly corresponds to TRBD1 (5 bases). This CDR3 has 13 residues. Trimming cost V 0 bases and J 5 bases, with 8 bases left between them. In germline, CDR1 is SGHTS, CDR2 YDEGEE. The CDR3 nucleotides read TGTGCCAGCAGCTTGGCGGGGCAGACTGAAGCTTTCTTT. It is translated as CASSLAGQTEAFF.

This clone was seen only a few times. The V call is TRBV7-6, the J call TRBJ2-1; D unclear. This CDR3 contains 14 residues. V lost 5 bases, J lost 4 bases, and 12 bases lay in between. Germline V gene lookup returns CDR1 SGHVS and CDR2 FNYEAQ. The CDR3 coding sequence is TGTGCCAGCAGCCTCCGACTGGGTTACAATGAGCAGTTCTTC. Translation: CASSLRLGYNEQFF.

The J gene is TRBJ2-5, the V gene TRBV29-1, with D possibly being TRBD2 (5 bases). Germline-derived CDR1 and CDR2 are SQVTM and ANQGSEA. The CDR3 sequence is 13 residues long. V was shortened by 4 bases and J by 2 bases, with 11 bases between the two germline ends. The CDR3 sequence: CSVAAELQETQYF. The CDR3 nucleotides are TGCAGCGTTGCAGCGGAGCTACAAGAGACCCAGTACTTC. Together with reference TRBV29-1 and TRBJ2-5, the CDR3 gives the full variable domain: SAVISQKPSRDICQRGTSLTIQCQVDSQVTMMFWYRQQPGQSLTLIATANQGSEATYESGFVIDKFPISRPNLTFSTLTVSNMSPEDSSIYLCSVAAELQETQYFGPGTRLLVL.

The genes are TRBV5-1 and TRBJ1-1; D is undetermined. V was trimmed by 4 bases and J by 1 base, leaving 14 bases between them. CDR3 size: 15 residues. Per germline, CDR1 SGHRS and CDR2 YFSETQ. The CDR3 spells CASSEETVRNTEAFF. CDR3 nucleotide sequence: TGCGCCAGCAGCGAAGAGACGGTGAGGAACACTGAAGCTTTCTTT.

The chain has TRBV19 and TRBJ2-1; D is unclear. V was pared by 1 base and J by 0 bases, with 7 bases between. From germline, CDR1 is LNHDA and CDR2 SQIVND (reference sequence). The CDR3 sequence is 15 residues long. The CDR3 DNA reads as TGTGCCAGTAGTATAGCCCTAAACTCCTACAATGAGCAGTTCTTC. Its protein is CASSIALNSYNEQFF.

The chain links TRBV7-2 to TRBJ1-2, with 9 bases lining up with TRBD1. CDR3 length equals 15 residues. The junction had 2 bases not matched to a gene; V was cut back by 1 base and J by 2 bases. Germline V gene data show CDR1 as SGHTA and CDR2 as FQGNSA. The DNA of the CDR3 is TGTGCCAGCAGCTTAGATGGGACAGGGAACTATGGCTACACCTTC. Its translation is CASSLDGTGNYGYTF.

V is TRBV6-5 and J is TRBJ2-7; D is possibly TRBD1 (6 bases). The V end lost 5 bases, the J end lost 2 bases, and 13 bases lay between the germline ends. In germline, CDR1 is MNHEY, CDR2 SVGAGI. The CDR3 has 14 amino acids. The CDR3 region is CASSTGTPPYEQYF. The CDR3, as DNA: TGTGCCAGCAGTACCGGGACACCCCCCTACGAGCAGTACTTC.

V and J are TRBV19 and TRBJ1-3; D ambiguous. This CDR3 spans 11 amino acids. Germline CDR1 reads LNHDA; CDR2 reads SQIVND (reference sequence). Trimming took 5 bases from V and 4 from J, leaving 3 bases between them. CDR3 sequence (DNA): TGTGCCAGTAGTCTAGGAAACACCATATATTTT. This translates into CASSLGNTIYF.

The chain combines TRBV19 with TRBJ2-3, with a tentative D call TRBD2 (5 bases). Trimming stripped 6 bases from V and 6 bases from J, with 10 bases between. The germline V gene has CDR1 LNHDA and CDR2 SQIVND (reference sequence). There are 12 residues in the CDR3. This CDR3 is CASRGSWDTQYF. CDR3 nucleotides: TGTGCCAGTAGGGGGAGTTGGGATACGCAGTATTTT.

This clone occurred a few times. This rearrangement joins TRBV19 to TRBJ1-5; 9 bases line up with TRBD1. CDR1 and CDR2 (germline): LNHDA, SQIVND (reference sequence). The CDR3 loop spans 14 amino acids. With V trimmed by 7 bases and J by 6 bases, 7 bases remained unmatched. The CDR3 DNA is TGTGCCAGTACCAAACAGGGGGCTGGTCAGCCCCAGCATTTT. Translation: CASTKQGAGQPQHF. Based on the CDR3 plus reference TRBV19 and TRBJ1-5, the full variable domain is DGGITQSPKYLFRKEGQNVTLSCEQNLNHDAMYWYRQDPGQGLRLIYYSQIVNDFQKGDIAEGYSVSREKKESFPLTVTSAQKNPTAFYLCASTKQGAGQPQHFGDGTRLSIL.

The chain recombines TRBV4-1 with TRBJ1-2; maybe TRBD1 (5 bases). There are 16 residues in the CDR3. The germline gives CDR1 MGHRA, CDR2 YSYEKL. V was cut by 2 bases and J by 4 bases, with 17 bases left in between. CDR3 in DNA: TGCGCCAGCAGCCAACCTAGGGAAGGGGACCGCTATGGCTACACCTTC. This translates into CASSQPREGDRYGYTF.

The J gene is TRBJ2-7, the V gene TRBV19, with D unresolved. Trimming left V 1 base short and J 0 bases short, with 4 bases between. The CDR3 runs 13 residues. The germline gives CDR1 LNHDA, CDR2 SQIVND (reference sequence). The CDR3 here is CASSIGSSYEQYF. The CDR3 DNA is TGTGCCAGTAGTATAGGATCCTCCTACGAGCAGTACTTC.

The chain has TRBV5-6 and TRBJ1-3; 8 bases map to TRBD1. The V and J ends lost 4 bases and 4 bases, in that order; junction bases with no gene match: 10. The CDR3 runs to 16 residues. The germline gives CDR1 SGHDT, CDR2 YYEEEE. The CDR3 DNA follows: TGTGCCAGCAGCCTCCGTCAGGGGGCTCTCGGAAACACCATATATTTT. Its protein is CASSLRQGALGNTIYF.

This clone came up once. V usage is TRBV28 and J usage is TRBJ1-5; tentative D call: TRBD1 (5 bases). Between the trimmed V and J ends, which lost 10 bases and 6 bases, there was a span of 13 bases. The CDR3 length is 12 residues. Germline values: CDR1 MDHEN, CDR2 SYDVKM. The DNA of the CDR3 is TGTGCCACTTCCACGGGGGGTCAGCCCCAGCATTTT. Its translation: CATSTGGQPQHF.

The chain has TRBV9 and TRBJ2-2, with a tentative D call TRBD1 (6 bases). V was clipped by 0 bases and J by 6 bases, with 9 bases between them. CDR1 is SGDLS, CDR2 YYNGEE, per germline. The CDR3 loop spans 14 amino acids. The DNA for the CDR3 is TGTGCCAGCAGCGTAGGGGGGCCCCCCGGGGAGCTGTTTTTT. Protein sequence: CASSVGGPPGELFF.

The CDR3 here is CASSPGGTEAFF. The CDR3 bases are TGTGCCAGCAGCCCAGGGGGTACTGAAGCTTTCTTT. This chain joins TRBV11-2 and TRBJ1-1; 7 bases map to TRBD1. V lost 5 bases to trimming and J lost 5 bases; unmatched junction nucleotides: 2. This CDR3 is 12 amino acids long. Per the germline V gene, CDR1 is SGHAT and CDR2 is FQNNGV.

This clone was found a few times. This rearrangement joins TRBV6-6 to TRBJ2-3; the D gene is possibly TRBD1 (6 bases). Germline CDR1 and CDR2: MNHNY and SVGAGI (reference sequence). The V end was cut by 8 bases, the J end by 0 bases, with 15 bases between. CDR3 length equals 15 residues. The CDR3 DNA follows: TGTGCCAGCGGCCTTACAGGGCCTAGCACAGATACGCAGTATTTT. As protein: CASGLTGPSTDTQYF.

The chain employs TRBV19 and TRBJ1-4; TRBD1 matches at 9 bases. Germline V lookup: CDR1 LNHDA, CDR2 SQIVND (reference sequence). The CDR3 length is 15 residues. Losses at the gene ends were 4 bases for V and 8 bases for J; bases not matched to a gene: 8. Here the CDR3 reads CASSRVQGAGEKLFF. The CDR3 nucleotides are TGTGCCAGTAGTAGGGTACAGGGGGCGGGAGAAAAACTGTTTTTT.

This sequence joins TRBV2 and TRBJ2-5; TRBD1 or TRBD2 may be the D gene (5 bases each). The CDR3 spans 15 residues. V lost 4 bases to trimming and J lost 4 bases, with 16 bases between them. The germline gives CDR1 SNHLY, CDR2 FYNNEI. The CDR3 loop reads CASSATGSGRETQYF. The CDR3 DNA sequence: TGTGCCAGCAGTGCGACGGGGTCGGGGCGAGAGACCCAGTACTTC.

The rearrangement joins TRBV25-1 to TRBJ1-1; TRBD1 agrees at 9 bases. CDR3 length: 12 amino acids. Germline lookup yields CDR1 MGHDK and CDR2 SYGVNS. The trim removed 8 bases at V and 8 bases at J, leaving 6 bases unmatched. CDR3 bases: TGTGCCAGCCTTACAGGGGGCTCCGAAGCTTTCTTT. Protein sequence: CASLTGGSEAFF. Based on the CDR3 plus reference TRBV25-1 and TRBJ1-1, the full variable domain is EADIYQTPRYLVIGTGKKITLECSQTMGHDKMYWYQQDPGMELHLIHYSYGVNSTEKGDLSSESTVSRIRTEHFPLTLESARPSHTSQYLCASLTGGSEAFFGQGTRLTVV.

The genes are TRBV30 and TRBJ1-4; D not certain. The CDR3 consists of 13 residues. Germline-derived CDR1 and CDR2 are GTSNPN and SVGIG (reference sequence). V was pared by 3 bases and J by 4 bases, with 9 bases between. The chain's CDR3 is CAWSYIINEKLFF. In nucleotides, the CDR3 is TGTGCCTGGAGCTATATTATTAATGAAAAACTGTTTTTT.

This chain joins TRBV29-1 and TRBJ2-2; D gene uncertain. Germline V gene data show CDR1 as SQVTM and CDR2 as ANQGSEA. CDR3 length: 14 amino acids. V lost 2 bases and J 1 base, leaving 8 bases between the germline ends. The DNA of the CDR3 is TGCAGCGTTGAACCGCGGCAGAACACCGGGGAGCTGTTTTTT. Translating gives CSVEPRQNTGELFF.

This rearrangement joins TRBV7-2 to TRBJ1-1; a possible D gene is TRBD1 (6 bases). The CDR3 extends over 16 amino acids. Trimming cost V 5 bases and J 1 base, with 17 bases left between them. The germline V gene encodes CDR1 SGHTA and CDR2 FQGNSA. The CDR3 bases are TGTGCCAGCAGCCTCAGCAGGGGAGTGTCGAACACTGAAGCTTTCTTT. Its translation is CASSLSRGVSNTEAFF.

There are a few counts of this clone. V usage is TRBV30 and J usage is TRBJ1-3, with D uncertain. The V and J ends lost 2 bases and 4 bases respectively, with 3 bases between them. The CDR3 is made up of 11 amino acids. Looked up from germline, CDR1 is GTSNPN and CDR2 is SVGIG (reference sequence). The CDR3 loop is CAWSSGNTIYF. The CDR3 nucleotides are TGTGCCTGGAGTTCCGGAAACACCATATATTTT. Variable domain in full (rest from reference TRBV30 and TRBJ1-3): SQTIHQWPATLVQPVGSPLSLECTVEGTSNPNLYWYRQAAGRGLQLLFYSVGIGQISSEVPQNLSASRPQDRQFILSSKKLLLSDSGFYLCAWSSGNTIYFGEGSWLTVV.

As DNA, the CDR3 is TGTGCCAGCAGCTTTGGGGAAAACTATGGCTACACCTTC. It specifies CASSFGENYGYTF. The chain has TRBV7-9 and TRBJ1-2; D remains unclear. CDR3 length equals 13 residues. The germline V and J ends were trimmed by 3 bases and 2 bases, with 7 bases remaining between them. The germline V gene encodes CDR1 SEHNR and CDR2 FQNEAQ (reference sequence).

The chain combines TRBV19 with TRBJ2-2; D call uncertain. The ends were cut back, 1 base at V and 7 bases at J, with 16 bases in the middle. From germline, CDR1 is LNHDA and CDR2 SQIVND (reference sequence). The CDR3 runs 16 residues. The CDR3 nucleotides are TGTGCCAGTAGTATAGGCCCAGGAATGAGTAACGGGGAGCTGTTTTTT. This gives the protein CASSIGPGMSNGELFF.